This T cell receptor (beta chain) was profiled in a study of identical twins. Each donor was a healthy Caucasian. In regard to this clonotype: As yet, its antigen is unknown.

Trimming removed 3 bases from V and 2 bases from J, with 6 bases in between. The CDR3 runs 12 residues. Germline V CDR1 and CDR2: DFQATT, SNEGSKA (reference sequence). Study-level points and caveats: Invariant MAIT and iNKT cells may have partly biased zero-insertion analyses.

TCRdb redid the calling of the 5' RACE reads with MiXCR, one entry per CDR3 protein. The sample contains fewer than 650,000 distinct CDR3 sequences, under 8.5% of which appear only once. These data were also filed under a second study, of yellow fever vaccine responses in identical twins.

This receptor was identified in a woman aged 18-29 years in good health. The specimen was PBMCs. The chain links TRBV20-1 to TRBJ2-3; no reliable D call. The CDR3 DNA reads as TGCAGTGCTAGGTTGGCCACAGATACGCAGTATTTT. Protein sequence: CSARLATDTQYF.